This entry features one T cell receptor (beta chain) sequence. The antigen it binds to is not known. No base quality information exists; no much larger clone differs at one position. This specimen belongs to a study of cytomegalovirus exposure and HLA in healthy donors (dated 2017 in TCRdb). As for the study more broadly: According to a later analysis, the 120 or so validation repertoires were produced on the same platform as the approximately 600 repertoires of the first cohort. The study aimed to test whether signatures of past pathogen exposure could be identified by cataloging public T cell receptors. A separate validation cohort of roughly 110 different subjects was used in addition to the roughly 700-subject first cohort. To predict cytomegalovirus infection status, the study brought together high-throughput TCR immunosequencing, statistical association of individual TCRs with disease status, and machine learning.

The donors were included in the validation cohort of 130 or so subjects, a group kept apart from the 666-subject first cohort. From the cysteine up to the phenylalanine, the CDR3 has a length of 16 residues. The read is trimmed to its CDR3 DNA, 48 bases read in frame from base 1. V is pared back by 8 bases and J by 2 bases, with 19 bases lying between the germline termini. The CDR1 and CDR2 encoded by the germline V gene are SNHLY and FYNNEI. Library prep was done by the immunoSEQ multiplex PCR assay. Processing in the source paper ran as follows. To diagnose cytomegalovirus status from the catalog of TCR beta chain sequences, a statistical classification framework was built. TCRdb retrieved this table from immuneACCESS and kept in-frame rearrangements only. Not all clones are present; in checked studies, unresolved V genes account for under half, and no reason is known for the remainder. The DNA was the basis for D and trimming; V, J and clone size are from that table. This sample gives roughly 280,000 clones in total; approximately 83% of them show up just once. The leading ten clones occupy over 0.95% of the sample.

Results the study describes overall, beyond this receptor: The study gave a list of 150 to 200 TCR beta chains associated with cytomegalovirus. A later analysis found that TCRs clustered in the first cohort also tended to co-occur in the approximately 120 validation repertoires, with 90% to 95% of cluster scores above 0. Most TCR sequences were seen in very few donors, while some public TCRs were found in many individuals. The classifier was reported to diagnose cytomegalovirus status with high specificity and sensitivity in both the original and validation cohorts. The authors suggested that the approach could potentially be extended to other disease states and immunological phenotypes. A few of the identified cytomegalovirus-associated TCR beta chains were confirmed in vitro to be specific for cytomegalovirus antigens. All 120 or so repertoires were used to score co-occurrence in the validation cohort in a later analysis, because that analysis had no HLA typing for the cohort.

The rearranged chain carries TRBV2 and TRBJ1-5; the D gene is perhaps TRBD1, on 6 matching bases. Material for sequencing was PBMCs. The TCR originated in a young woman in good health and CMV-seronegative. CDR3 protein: CASRGYRAGGNQPQHF. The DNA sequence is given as TGTGCCAGCCGGGGCTACAGGGCTGGAGGCAATCAGCCCCAGCATTTT.